This record covers a single T cell receptor beta chain. No antigen is known for it. The CDR3 runs to 12 residues. V shed 0 bases and J shed 12 bases, with 12 bases lying between them. Germline-derived CDR1 and CDR2 are SEHNR and FQNEAQ (reference sequence). As for time point: patch test 2, 6 weeks after DPC sensitization. This sample's treatment: therapeutic diphenylcyclopropenone sensitization with weekly scalp DPC. This entry belongs to a study of human T cells and chemical hapten exposure. Study-level information: TCR yields differed between samples (mainly from small differences in pooled library volume).

A single record per CDR3 protein comes from TCRdb applying MiXCR to the RACE reads. In the table there are some 100,000 distinct CDR3 sequences, about a tenth of which are singletons. General study results and limits: The study found that PT1 expanded TCR counts correlated positively with patch test score.

The gene calls are TRBV7-9 and TRBJ2-7; D is undetermined. The source is a woman aged 40-49 years with alopecia areata. Some clones in this sample may be carry-over from other donors' samples. This material consisted of whole blood, taken in connection with sensitization to the hapten diphenylcyclopropenone (DPC). CDR3 amino acids: CASSLAPERRYF. In DNA, the CDR3 is TGTGCCAGCAGCTTAGCGCCGGAGAGGCGGTACTTC. Full variable domain (remainder filled in from reference TRBV7-9 and TRBJ2-7): DTGVSQNPRHKITKRGQNVTFRCDPISEHNRLYWYRQTLGQGPEFLTYFQNEAQLEKSRLLSDRFSAERPKGSFSTLEIQRTEQGDSAMYLCASSLAPERRYFGPGTRLTVT.